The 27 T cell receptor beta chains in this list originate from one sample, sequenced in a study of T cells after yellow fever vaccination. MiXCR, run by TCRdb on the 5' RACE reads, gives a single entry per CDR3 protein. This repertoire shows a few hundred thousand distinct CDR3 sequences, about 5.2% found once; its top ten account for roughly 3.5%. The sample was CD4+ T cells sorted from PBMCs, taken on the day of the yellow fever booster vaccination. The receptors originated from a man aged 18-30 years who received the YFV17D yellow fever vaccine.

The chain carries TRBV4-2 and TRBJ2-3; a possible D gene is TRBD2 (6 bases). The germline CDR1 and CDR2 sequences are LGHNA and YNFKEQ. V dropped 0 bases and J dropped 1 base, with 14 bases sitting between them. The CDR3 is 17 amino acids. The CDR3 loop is CASSQDQASVGTDTQYF. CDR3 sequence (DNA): TGTGCCAGCAGCCAAGATCAGGCTAGCGTGGGCACAGATACGCAGTATTTT.

CDR3 sequence reads: CASSLRFSGNQPQHF. The CDR3 coding sequence is TGTGCCAGCAGCTTGAGGTTTTCCGGTAATCAGCCCCAGCATTTT. This chain connects TRBV5-6 to TRBJ1-5; D unclear. CDR3 size: 15 residues. The V gene's germline CDR1 is SGHDT and CDR2 YYEEEE. V was clipped by 1 base and J by 4 bases, with 12 bases between them.

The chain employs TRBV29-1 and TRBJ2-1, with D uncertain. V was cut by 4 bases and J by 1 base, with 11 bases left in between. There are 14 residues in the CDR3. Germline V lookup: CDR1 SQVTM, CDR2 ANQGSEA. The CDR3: CSVARRLSYNEQFF. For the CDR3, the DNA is TGCAGCGTTGCCAGAAGGCTTTCCTACAATGAGCAGTTCTTC.

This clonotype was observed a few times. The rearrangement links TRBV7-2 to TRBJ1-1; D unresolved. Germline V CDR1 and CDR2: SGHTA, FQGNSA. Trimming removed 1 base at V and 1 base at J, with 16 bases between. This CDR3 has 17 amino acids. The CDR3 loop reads CASSLVPAGWGNTEAFF. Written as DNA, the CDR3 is TGTGCCAGCAGCTTAGTTCCGGCGGGGTGGGGGAACACTGAAGCTTTCTTT. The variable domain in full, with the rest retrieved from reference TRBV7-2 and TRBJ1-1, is GAGVSQSPSNKVTEKGKDVELRCDPISGHTALYWYRQSLGQGLEFLIYFQGNSAPDKSGLPSDRFSAERTGGSVSTLTIQRTQQEDSAVYLCASSLVPAGWGNTEAFFGQGTRLTVV.

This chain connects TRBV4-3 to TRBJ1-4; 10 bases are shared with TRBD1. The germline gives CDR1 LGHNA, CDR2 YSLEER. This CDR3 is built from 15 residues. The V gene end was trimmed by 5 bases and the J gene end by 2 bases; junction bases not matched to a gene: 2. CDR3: CASSLTGGTNEKLFF. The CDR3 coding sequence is TGCGCCAGCAGCTTGACAGGGGGCACTAATGAAAAACTGTTTTTT.

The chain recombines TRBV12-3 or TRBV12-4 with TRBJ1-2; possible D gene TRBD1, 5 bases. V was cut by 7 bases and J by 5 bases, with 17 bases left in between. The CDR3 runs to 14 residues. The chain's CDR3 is CASTPSGRAYGYTF. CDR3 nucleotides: TGTGCCAGCACCCCGTCGGGCAGGGCATATGGCTACACCTTC.

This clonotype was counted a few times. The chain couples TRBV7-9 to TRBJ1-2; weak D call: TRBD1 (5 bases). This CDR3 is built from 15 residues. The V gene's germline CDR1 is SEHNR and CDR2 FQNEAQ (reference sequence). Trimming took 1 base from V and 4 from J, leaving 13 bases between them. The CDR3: CASSLEGAWVYGYTF. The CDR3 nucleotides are TGTGCCAGCAGCTTAGAAGGGGCGTGGGTCTATGGCTACACCTTC.

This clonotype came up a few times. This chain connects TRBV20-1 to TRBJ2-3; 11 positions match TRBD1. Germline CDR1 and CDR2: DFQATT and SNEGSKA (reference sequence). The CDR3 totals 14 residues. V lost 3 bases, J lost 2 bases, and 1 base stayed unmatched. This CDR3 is CSARGQGDTDTQYF. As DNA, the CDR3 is TGCAGTGCTAGGGGACAGGGGGACACAGATACGCAGTATTTT.

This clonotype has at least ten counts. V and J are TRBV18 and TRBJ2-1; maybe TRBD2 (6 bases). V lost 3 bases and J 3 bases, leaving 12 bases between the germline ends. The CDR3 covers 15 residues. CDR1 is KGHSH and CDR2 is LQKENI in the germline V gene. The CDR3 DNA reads TGTGCCAGCTCACCGATTGCGGGGAACTACAATGAGCAGTTCTTC. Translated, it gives CASSPIAGNYNEQFF. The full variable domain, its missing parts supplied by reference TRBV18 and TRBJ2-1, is NAGVMQNPRHLVRRRGQEARLRCSPMKGHSHVYWYRQLPEEGLKFMVYLQKENIIDESGMPKERFSAEFPKEGPSILRIQQVVRGDSAAYFCASSPIAGNYNEQFFGPGTRLTVL.

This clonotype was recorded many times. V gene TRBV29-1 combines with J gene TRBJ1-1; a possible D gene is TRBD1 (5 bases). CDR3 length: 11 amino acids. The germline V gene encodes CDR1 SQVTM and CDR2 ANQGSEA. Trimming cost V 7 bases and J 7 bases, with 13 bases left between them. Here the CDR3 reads CSDAGGFEAFF. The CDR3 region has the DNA TGCAGCGACGCCGGGGGTTTTGAAGCTTTCTTT.

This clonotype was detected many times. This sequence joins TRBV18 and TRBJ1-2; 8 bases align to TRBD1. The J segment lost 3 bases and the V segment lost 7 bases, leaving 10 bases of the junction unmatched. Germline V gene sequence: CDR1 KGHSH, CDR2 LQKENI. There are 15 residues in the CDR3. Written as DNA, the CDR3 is TGTGCCAGCTTTTCGACAGGGGACGGCGACTATGGCTACACCTTC. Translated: CASFSTGDGDYGYTF. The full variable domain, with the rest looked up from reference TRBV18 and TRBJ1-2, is NAGVMQNPRHLVRRRGQEARLRCSPMKGHSHVYWYRQLPEEGLKFMVYLQKENIIDESGMPKERFSAEFPKEGPSILRIQQVVRGDSAAYFCASFSTGDGDYGYTFGSGTRLTVV.

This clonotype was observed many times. CDR3 sequence reads: CASTPGFQGSNYGYTF. DNA of the CDR3: TGCGCCAGCACCCCGGGGTTTCAGGGATCTAACTATGGCTACACCTTC. The V and J genes are TRBV5-1 and TRBJ1-2; D is perhaps TRBD1 (5 bases). Germline CDR1 is SGHRS and CDR2 is YFSETQ. This CDR3 comprises 16 residues. Trimming cost V 6 bases and J 0 bases, with 18 bases left between them.

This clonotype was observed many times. CDR3 amino acids: CSVIAGAYNEQFF. The CDR3 bases are TGCAGCGTCATAGCGGGGGCGTACAATGAGCAGTTCTTC. This rearrangement joins TRBV29-1 to TRBJ2-1; 9 bases agree with TRBD2. With 6 bases clipped from V and 4 bases from J, the junction kept 4 bases outside the gene matches. In germline, CDR1 is SQVTM, CDR2 ANQGSEA. The CDR3 contains 13 residues.

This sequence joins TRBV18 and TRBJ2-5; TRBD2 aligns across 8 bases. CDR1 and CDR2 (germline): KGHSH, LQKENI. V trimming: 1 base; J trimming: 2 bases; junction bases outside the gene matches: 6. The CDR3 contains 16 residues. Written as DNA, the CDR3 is TGTGCCAGCTCACCACTCCTAGCGGGTGTTCAAGAGACCCAGTACTTC. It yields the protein CASSPLLAGVQETQYF.

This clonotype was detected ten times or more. The CDR3 protein is CASSHPRGLGSYEQYV. The DNA of the CDR3 is TGTGCCAGCAGCCATCCCCGGGGACTGGGCTCCTACGAGCAGTACGTC. The chain is built from TRBV7-3 and TRBJ2-7; a possible D gene is TRBD2 (6 bases). V was cut by 5 bases and J by 0 bases, with 17 bases left in between. Per the germline V gene, CDR1 is SGHTA and CDR2 is FQGTGA. This CDR3 comprises 16 residues.

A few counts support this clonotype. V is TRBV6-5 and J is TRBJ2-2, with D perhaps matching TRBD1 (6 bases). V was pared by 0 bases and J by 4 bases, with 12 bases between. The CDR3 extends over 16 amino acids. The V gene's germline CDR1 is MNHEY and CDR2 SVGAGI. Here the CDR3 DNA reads TGTGCCAGCAGTTACTCGTTCATGGGGGCCACCGGGGAGCTGTTTTTT. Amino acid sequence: CASSYSFMGATGELFF.

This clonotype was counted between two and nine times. Here the CDR3 DNA reads TGTGCCAGCAGACCTAACAGCCCGAACACCGGGGAGCTGTTTTTT. This codes for CASRPNSPNTGELFF. V and J are TRBV6-5 and TRBJ2-2; D unresolved. The germline V gene has CDR1 MNHEY and CDR2 SVGAGI. V dropped 6 bases and J dropped 0 bases, with 11 bases sitting between them. There are 15 residues in the CDR3.

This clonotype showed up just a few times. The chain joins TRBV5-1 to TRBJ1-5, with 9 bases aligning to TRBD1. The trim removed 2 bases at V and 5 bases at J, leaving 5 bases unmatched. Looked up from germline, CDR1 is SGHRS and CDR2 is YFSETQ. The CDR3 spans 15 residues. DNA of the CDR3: TGCGCCAGCAGCTTCGGGACAGGGAGGGATCAGCCCCAGCATTTT. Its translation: CASSFGTGRDQPQHF.

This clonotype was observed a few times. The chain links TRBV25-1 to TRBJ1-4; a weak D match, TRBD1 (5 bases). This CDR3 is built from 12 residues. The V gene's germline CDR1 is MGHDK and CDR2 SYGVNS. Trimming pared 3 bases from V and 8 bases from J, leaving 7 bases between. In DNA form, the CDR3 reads TGTGCCAGCAGTGACAGGGACGAAAAACTGTTTTTT. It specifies CASSDRDEKLFF.

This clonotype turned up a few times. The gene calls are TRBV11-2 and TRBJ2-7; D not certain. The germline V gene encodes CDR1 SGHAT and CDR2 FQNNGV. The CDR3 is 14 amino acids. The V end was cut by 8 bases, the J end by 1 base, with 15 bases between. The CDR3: CASSLPHRSYEQYF. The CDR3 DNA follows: TGTGCCAGCTCCCTACCCCACAGATCCTACGAGCAGTACTTC.

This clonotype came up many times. The CDR3 nucleotides are TGTGCCAGCAGCTTAATGGGAGTAAGCTCACCCCTCCACTTT. This gives the protein CASSLMGVSSPLHF. This chain links TRBV7-2 with TRBJ1-6; no clear D. V was pared by 2 bases and J by 10 bases, with 12 bases between. This CDR3 comprises 14 residues. CDR1 SGHTA and CDR2 FQGNSA come from the germline V gene.

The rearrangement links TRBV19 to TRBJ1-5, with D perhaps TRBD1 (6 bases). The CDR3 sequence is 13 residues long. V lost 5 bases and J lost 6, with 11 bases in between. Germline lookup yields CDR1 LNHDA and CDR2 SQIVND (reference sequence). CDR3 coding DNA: TGTGCCAGTAGTGTACAGGGTTTTCAGCCCCAGCATTTT. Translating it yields CASSVQGFQPQHF.

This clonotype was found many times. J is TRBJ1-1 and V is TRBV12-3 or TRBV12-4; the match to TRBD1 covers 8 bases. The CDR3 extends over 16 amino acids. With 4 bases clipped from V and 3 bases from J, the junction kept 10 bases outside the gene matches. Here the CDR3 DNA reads TGTGCCAGCAGTTATTCCGGGACAGGATTACACACTGAAGCTTTCTTT. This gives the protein CASSYSGTGLHTEAFF.

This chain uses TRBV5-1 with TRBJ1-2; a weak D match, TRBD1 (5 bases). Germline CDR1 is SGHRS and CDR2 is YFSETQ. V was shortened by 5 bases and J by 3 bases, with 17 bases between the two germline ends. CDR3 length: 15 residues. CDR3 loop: CASRPNQGRDYGYTF. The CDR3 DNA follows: TGCGCCAGCAGGCCAAACCAGGGTCGGGACTATGGCTACACCTTC. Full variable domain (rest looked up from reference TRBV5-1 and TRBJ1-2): KAGVTQTPRYLIKTRGQQVTLSCSPISGHRSVSWYQQTPGQGLQFLFEYFSETQRNKGNFPGRFSGRQFSNSRSEMNVSTLELGDSALYLCASRPNQGRDYGYTFGSGTRLTVV.

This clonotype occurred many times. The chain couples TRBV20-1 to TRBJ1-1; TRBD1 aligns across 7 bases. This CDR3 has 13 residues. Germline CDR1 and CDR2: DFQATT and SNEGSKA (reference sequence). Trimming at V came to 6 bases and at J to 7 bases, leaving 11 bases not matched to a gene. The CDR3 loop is CSAGRDRKFEAFF. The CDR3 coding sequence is TGCAGTGCGGGCCGGGACAGAAAATTTGAAGCTTTCTTT.

Here the CDR3 DNA reads TGCGCCAGCAGCCCCTTTGAGACAGGGGCCTATGGCTACACCTTC. Its translation is CASSPFETGAYGYTF. The V call is TRBV5-1, the J call TRBJ1-2, with 8 bases aligning to TRBD1. This CDR3 is 15 amino acids long. Germline assignment: CDR1 SGHRS and CDR2 YFSETQ. V was clipped by 4 bases and J by 4 bases; unmatched bases: 9. Filled out from reference TRBV5-1 and TRBJ1-2, the complete variable domain reads KAGVTQTPRYLIKTRGQQVTLSCSPISGHRSVSWYQQTPGQGLQFLFEYFSETQRNKGNFPGRFSGRQFSNSRSEMNVSTLELGDSALYLCASSPFETGAYGYTFGSGTRLTVV.

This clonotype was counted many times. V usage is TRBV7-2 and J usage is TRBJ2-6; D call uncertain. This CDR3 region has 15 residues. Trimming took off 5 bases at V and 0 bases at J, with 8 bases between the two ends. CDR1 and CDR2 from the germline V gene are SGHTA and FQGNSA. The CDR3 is CASSPMGSGANVLTF. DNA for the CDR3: TGTGCCAGCAGCCCAATGGGCTCTGGGGCCAACGTCCTGACTTTC.